These 3 T cell receptor beta chains were all obtained from the same sample, sequenced in a study of chemoradiotherapy in HPV16-positive cancers. Assay used: immunoSEQ multiplex PCR; TCRdb lists only in-frame clones, some missing. The sample has about 1,000 clones; about 92% are singletons. The specimen was tumor tissue, collected from a patient who underwent chemoradiotherapy. The receptors originated from a human donor with HPV-associated anogenital cancer.

The chain recombines TRBV28 with TRBJ2-3, with TRBD2 matching 10 bases. CDR1 and CDR2 (germline): MDHEN, SYDVKM. CDR3 size: 17 residues. Trimming took 8 bases from V and 1 from J; bases not matched to a gene: 12. The CDR3 loop is CASEMGSGGTGTDTQYF. DNA for the CDR3: TGTGCCAGCGAAATGGGTAGCGGGGGGACGGGCACAGATACGCAGTATTTT.

This clone was counted only a few times. The CDR3 spells CASSFPGPNNEQFF. The CDR3 bases are TGCGCCAGCAGCTTTCCAGGGCCGAACAATGAGCAGTTCTTC. The chain uses TRBV5-1 and TRBJ2-1; weak D call: TRBD1 (5 bases). CDR3 size: 14 residues. Looked up from germline, CDR1 is SGHRS and CDR2 is YFSETQ. Deletions cut 2 bases from V and 5 bases from J, with 11 bases between.

The chain has TRBV9 and TRBJ1-2; the match to TRBD1 covers 7 bases. V shed 0 bases, J shed 3 bases, and the junction held 5 bases outside the gene matches. The CDR3 has 15 residues. CDR1 and CDR2 (germline): SGDLS, YYNGEE. The CDR3 here is CASSVVPGGDYGYTF. CDR3 nucleotide sequence: TGTGCCAGCAGCGTAGTGCCAGGGGGAGACTATGGCTACACCTTC. Based on the CDR3 plus reference TRBV9 and TRBJ1-2, the full variable domain is DSGVTQTPKHLITATGQRVTLRCSPRSGDLSVYWYQQSLDQGLQFLIQYYNGEERAKGNILERFSAQQFPDLHSELNLSSLELGDSALYFCASSVVPGGDYGYTFGSGTRLTVV.